One T cell receptor beta chain is described in this entry. Its antigen remains unknown. These data originate in a study of human T cells and chemical hapten exposure. V was trimmed by 3 bases and J by 3 bases, leaving 2 bases between them. This CDR3 spans 11 amino acids. Each CDR3 protein is one row after TCRdb ran MiXCR on the RACE reads. Of 95,000 or so distinct CDR3 sequences listed, 8% to 11% were seen once; the top ten hold less than 2.5%. Study findings and constraints: The study found that DPC sensitization did not change TCRs above 1 in 1000 frequency. Expanded TCRs produced significantly more large CDR3 similarity clusters than controls did.

Time point here: patch test 1, 2 weeks after DPC sensitization. Stated treatment: therapeutic diphenylcyclopropenone sensitization with weekly scalp DPC. Total RNA extraction was carried out from unfractionated whole blood. This clonotype originated in a man aged 40-49 years with alopecia areata. Some clones in this sample may be carry-over from other donors' samples. The sample consisted of whole blood, taken in connection with sensitization to the hapten diphenylcyclopropenone (DPC). The chain has TRBV12-3 or TRBV12-4 and TRBJ2-5; no reliable D call. This chain's CDR3 is CASSFEETQYF. The CDR3 coding sequence is TGTGCCAGCAGTTTTGAAGAGACCCAGTACTTC.